The TCR beta chain under discussion was sequenced for a study of cytomegalovirus exposure and HLA in healthy donors (dated by TCRdb to 2017 to 2019). Regarding the study in general: In an earlier analysis of 587 of the donors, 250 to 300 Gb of sequence data and approximately 120 million unique TCR beta sequences from roughly 180 million T cells were reported. An early release that covered some 640 HLA-typed donors contained approximately 300 gigabases of sequencing data and tens of millions of unique TCR sequences. Of the roughly 400 genotyped donors, roughly 85% fell in the genetic ancestry cluster associated with self-reported Caucasian donors. The study was designed to test whether signatures of past pathogen exposure could be identified by cataloging public T cell receptors. The study profiled the T cell repertoires of 500 to 800 subjects by immunosequencing and related them to cytomegalovirus serostatus. A separate validation cohort of 100 to 150 different subjects was used in addition to the 666-subject first cohort. To predict cytomegalovirus infection status, the study combined high-throughput TCR immunosequencing, statistical association of individual TCRs with disease status, and machine learning. A later analysis re-analyzed previously published TCR beta repertoires from hundreds of donors and added high-resolution HLA genotyping to study TCR occurrence patterns. The later analysis used no new phenotypic data to find candidate immune exposures, relying instead on TCR beta sequences and their occurrence across donors. An earlier analysis of several hundred of the donors applied high-throughput TCR beta sequencing to assess whether each TCR beta V gene segment acted as functional or pseudogenic. Alongside the repertoire data, information on donor age, sex, ethnicity and CMV serostatus was compiled. A later genetic analysis used genome-wide SNP genotypes for about three fifths of the roughly 700 donors, treating that subset as a discovery cohort. All discovery cohort repertoires had been generated using a single sequencing platform. Both class I and class II loci were covered by HLA typing, at four-digit resolution. The number of donors typed differed by locus, with roughly 629-640 for A, B, C, DRB1 and DQB1, around 500 for DQA1, nearly 610 for DPA1, and approximately 470 for DPB1. Roughly five DR-DQ haplotypes were treated as single units for association and clustering because of strong linkage in the cohort. Among over 350 genotyped donors of the cohort, an average of around 240,000 unique TCR beta nucleotide sequences were sequenced per donor, 15% to 20% of them non-productive. Overall results and qualifications from the work: The only immune exposure information available for the cohort was CMV serostatus. The authors suggested that the approach could potentially be generalized to other disease states and immunological phenotypes. Linkage disequilibrium might explain the correlated functional status among segregating V segments, but an unknown experimental factor could not be excluded. An earlier analysis of approximately 540 of the donors showed that most TCR beta V segments appeared in productive rearrangements either about 87% or about 30% of the time, which broadly matched IMGT annotations. Some IMGT-functional V segments, including TRBV6-2 and TRBV6-3, could not be told apart with the 87-base-pair reads, so those segments were excluded. Compared with equally common non-associated chains, HLA-associated TCR beta chains in a later analysis were more clonally expanded and had lower generation probabilities. The sequencing pipeline was judged likely to have produced a cluster of highly shared sequence variants as a technical artifact. When HLA alleles, especially DR and DQ, strongly co-occurred, attributing TCR associations to individual alleles was difficult. A total of 164 TCR beta chains were listed by the study as associated with cytomegalovirus. A further reported finding was that TCR beta sequences accurately predicted the HLA-A and HLA-B alleles for most subjects in the first cohort. Cytomegalovirus status was reported to be diagnosed by the classifier with high specificity and sensitivity in both the original and validation cohorts. While some public TCRs were present in many individuals, most TCR sequences turned up only very rarely across donors. According to a later analysis, parvovirus B19, influenza, CMV and Epstein-Barr virus appeared linked to several top co-occurrence clusters. V-gene and J-gene trimming of TCR beta chains was associated with a missense DCLRE1C variant in a later genetic analysis, and the association was replicated in an independent cohort. In a later analysis, the rate of TCR association differed among HLA loci, with DRB1 alleles having the most associated TCRs and HLA-C alleles having the fewest. According to a later analysis, most CMV-associated TCR beta chains appeared to be HLA-restricted, and the HLA associations seemed to be driven largely by CMV exposure. In a later genetic analysis, fewer N-insertions in productive TCRs were reported among donors in an Asian-associated ancestry cluster than the roughly 670-donor mean. The cohort was sequenced for TCR beta chains only, and without alpha or paired-chain data the features that could be detected were limited. Three of the identified cytomegalovirus-associated TCR beta chains were confirmed in vitro to be specific for cytomegalovirus antigens. Because HLA typing was unavailable for some donors at each locus, only the typed subset was used in association tests. Sequencing depth was assumed to be roughly uniform across donors in the presence/absence analyses, though that assumption may not hold. Because counts were too low, about 18 rarely observed V segments, including chromosome 9 orphons, were excluded from the earlier analysis of 587 of the donors. Specific HLA alleles were associated with 15,000 to 20,000 TCR beta sequences at a false discovery rate of 0.05 in a later analysis.

The germline V gene provides CDR1 MDHEN and CDR2 SYDVKM. The CDR3, from cysteine to phenylalanine, totals 13 residues. The entry retains the CDR3 DNA only, 39 bases that are in frame from base 1. The junction shows trimming of 6 bases on V and 7 bases on J, plus 15 bases between the germline ends. The cohort was made up of 500 to 850 healthy bone marrow donors. All cohort members were sampled while nominally healthy, although unrecorded immune exposures were likely present. The donor was CMV seropositive and was included in the group of around 300 seropositive cohort members. A peripheral blood sample was collected from each donor, and TCR beta sequencing was performed on peripheral blood mononuclear cells. Genomic DNA extraction from the blood cell samples was performed with the Qiagen DNeasy Blood Extraction Kit. As for this clone: Its specific antigen is unknown. Base qualities are missing; no much larger clone stands one base away.

The library was produced with the immunoSEQ multiplex PCR assay. For the multiplex PCR, a mixture combining 60 forward primers for TCR Vbeta segments and 13 reverse primers for TCR Jbeta segments was used. The CDR3 region of rearranged TCR beta genes was amplified from genomic DNA by a multiplex PCR assay. Amplified TCR beta libraries were sequenced as 87-base-pair reads on the Illumina HiSeq System. The study's own analysis went as follows. In a later analysis, 77 million or so unique TCR beta chains were counted across the roughly 670 repertoires, and roughly 10 million of these chains were shared by at least two donors. Raw reads were error-corrected and collapsed into unique sequences by a nearest-neighbor algorithm in which closely related sequences were merged to remove PCR and sequencing errors. V, D and J gene segments were assigned by aligning CDR3 sequences to IMGT reference sequences. For a sequence to be retained, a match of at least six nucleotides was required to both a V gene segment and a J gene segment. Rearrangements were classified as productive when the CDR3 lacked stop codons and remained in frame with V and J, and all other rearrangements were classified as non-productive. CDR3 was defined by IMGT convention, running from the second conserved V-encoded cysteine to the conserved J-encoded phenylalanine. The earlier analysis of about 620 of the donors excluded sequences that lacked an unambiguous match to a single V gene segment. An earlier analysis of a few hundred of the donors called V segments functional above 56.7% productive rearrangements and segregating when the between-donor standard deviation exceeded 5%. A statistical classification framework was developed to diagnose cytomegalovirus status using the catalog of TCR beta chain sequences. In a later analysis, TCR nucleotide sequences were compared against IMGT/GENE-DB human TR gene sequences so that V and J genes could be assigned. Using the TCRdist pipeline, a later analysis assigned CDR3 sequences along with most-parsimonious VDJ recombination scenarios. In a later analysis, each TCR beta chain was defined by its CDR3 amino acid sequence together with its V-gene family, and reads lacking a unique V-gene family were excluded. In a later analysis, nearly 600 highly shared, low-generation-probability nucleotide sequences were removed to address suspected cross-contamination and a sequencing artifact. In a later analysis, a clonal expansion index was calculated for each public chain from normalized within-repertoire ranks of inferred template counts. A later analysis computed generation probabilities with a VDJ recombination model fitted to out-of-frame rearrangements, and checked the results against IGoR. A later analysis scored TCR-TCR, TCR-HLA and TCR-CMV co-occurrence with hypergeometric tests, applying a repertoire-size bias correction to TCR pairs. To estimate false discovery rates, a later analysis permuted the HLA or CMV assignments 20 times. In a later analysis, co-occurring TCRs were grouped using DBSCAN, and TCRdist sequence similarity was added for clustering within HLA-allele-positive subsets. Repertoires with fewer than 30,000 or more than 120,000 public chains were left out of co-occurrence clustering, as were five repertoires with anomalous nucleotide sharing. Here the immuneACCESS table is served through TCRdb, limited to in-frame sequences with V and J called. Missing clones are a known gap in these copies; in checked studies unresolved V genes cover under half, and the rest lacks a known reason. V, J and clone size reflect that table, while D and trimming were determined from the DNA. The sample profile shows some 150,000 clones; 82% of them were found once. About 8.1% of the sample is taken by the ten largest.

The receptor chain draws on TRBV28 and TRBJ2-5; too little of a D gene remains to name it. Sequenced input: PBMCs. This receptor was identified in a woman aged 45-59 years in good health and CMV-seropositive. The CDR3 region reads CASRARRIGTQYF. The DNA reads TGTGCCAGCAGGGCTCGGCGGATAGGGACCCAGTACTTC. With all but the CDR3 taken from the reference TRBV28 and TRBJ2-5 genes, the full variable domain is: DVKVTQSSRYLVKRTGEKVFLECVQDMDHENMFWYRQDPGLGLRLIYFSYDVKMKEKGDIPEGYSVSREKKERFSLILESASTNQTSMYLCASRARRIGTQYFGPGTRLLVL.